This entry lists 14 T cell receptor beta chains sequenced from one sample in a study of blood T cell repertoires in COVID-19. Sequenced by immunoSEQ multiplex PCR; TCRdb stores in-frame clones only, minus some. The sample lists under 200,000 clones; 65% to 85% were seen once. The specimen sequenced was peripheral blood. All receptors derive from a human donor with acute or convalescent COVID-19. The donor label of this sample is uncertain.

The chain couples TRBV2 to TRBJ1-5; possibly TRBD1 for D (5 bases). The CDR3 extends over 13 amino acids. CDR1 is SNHLY and CDR2 is FYNNEI in the germline V gene. V was trimmed by 8 bases and J by 0 bases, leaving 8 bases between them. CDR3 sequence: CASRGFSNQPQHF. The CDR3 coding sequence is TGTGCCAGCCGGGGGTTTAGCAATCAGCCCCAGCATTTT.

This chain connects TRBV28 to TRBJ1-1; TRBD1 agrees at 12 bases. V was clipped by 3 bases and J by 6 bases; unmatched bases: 14. CDR1 and CDR2 (germline): MDHEN, SYDVKM. The CDR3 runs to 18 residues. The CDR3 sequence: CASSFFSGTGGSRAEAFF. As DNA, the CDR3 is TGTGCCAGCAGTTTTTTTTCCGGGACAGGGGGCTCTCGGGCTGAAGCTTTCTTT.

The rearrangement joins TRBV5-1 to TRBJ2-3, with TRBD2 identical over 7 bases. Germline CDR1 reads SGHRS; CDR2 reads YFSETQ. The V and J ends lost 4 bases and 4 bases, in that order; junction bases with no gene match: 6. The CDR3 length is 14 residues. The CDR3 loop reads CASSRLAGADTQYF. The CDR3 nucleotides read TGCGCCAGCAGCCGACTAGCCGGTGCAGATACGCAGTATTTT.

This chain connects TRBV7-9 to TRBJ2-3, with 8 bases that match TRBD1. Trimming at V came to 3 bases and at J to 0 bases, leaving 11 bases not matched to a gene. Germline lookup yields CDR1 SEHNR and CDR2 FQNEAQ (reference sequence). CDR3 size: 18 residues. CDR3 bases: TGTGCCAGCAGCTTCAGAGGACAGGGCCCTTCTAGCACAGATACGCAGTATTTT. It encodes CASSFRGQGPSSTDTQYF.

This clone turned up a few times. The chain links TRBV7-9 to TRBJ1-1; D might be TRBD1 (5 bases). CDR3 size: 14 residues. V was pared by 5 bases and J by 1 base, with 11 bases between. Germline values: CDR1 SEHNR, CDR2 FQNEAQ (reference sequence). Here the CDR3 reads CASSLGGENTEAFF. Written as DNA, the CDR3 is TGTGCCAGCAGCCTCGGGGGGGAGAACACTGAAGCTTTCTTT.

The chain links TRBV4-1 to TRBJ2-7, with 11 bases aligning to TRBD2. Germline CDR1 MGHRA, CDR2 YSYEKL. V lost 5 bases to trimming and J lost 6 bases; unmatched junction nucleotides: 9. The CDR3 totals 15 residues. CDR3 residues: CASSLAGGLPAEQYF. The DNA of the CDR3 is TGCGCCAGCAGCTTAGCGGGAGGGCTTCCCGCCGAGCAGTACTTC.

V and J are TRBV9 and TRBJ1-2, with a possible D match to TRBD1 (6 bases). Germline assignment: CDR1 SGDLS and CDR2 YYNGEE. The germline V and J ends were trimmed by 4 bases and 2 bases, with 9 bases remaining between them. The length of the CDR3 is 13 residues. The chain's CDR3 is CASSIQGNYGYTF. In DNA form, the CDR3 reads TGTGCCAGCAGCATACAGGGAAACTATGGCTACACCTTC.

The table lists this clone with a count of one. This sequence joins TRBV9 and TRBJ2-7; maybe TRBD2 (6 bases). In germline, CDR1 is SGDLS, CDR2 YYNGEE. V shed 2 bases and J shed 2 bases, with 17 bases lying between them. This CDR3 is 16 amino acids long. The CDR3 coding sequence is TGTGCCAGCAGCGTTGATGGCGGAGGGGCCGCCTACGAGCAGTACTTC. Translation gives CASSVDGGGAAYEQYF.

V and J are TRBV6-5 and TRBJ2-1; 8 bases line up with TRBD1. CDR1 is MNHEY, CDR2 SVGAGI, per germline. The length of the CDR3 is 13 residues. V was pared by 6 bases and J by 8 bases, with 6 bases of the junction left unmatched. The CDR3 protein is CASRETGDHEQFF. DNA for the CDR3: TGTGCCAGCAGGGAGACAGGGGACCATGAGCAGTTCTTC.

This clone appeared once. J is TRBJ1-4 and V is TRBV29-1; 7 nucleotides line up with TRBD1. The CDR3 spans 16 residues. Germline V gene data show CDR1 as SQVTM and CDR2 as ANQGSEA. The V and J ends lost 6 bases and 0 bases, in that order; junction bases with no gene match: 10. This CDR3 is CSVRQGLYPTNEKLFF. In DNA, the CDR3 is TGCAGCGTCCGACAGGGACTCTATCCAACTAATGAAAAACTGTTTTTT.

The J gene is TRBJ2-1, the V gene TRBV15, with TRBD2 matching 10 bases. With 4 bases clipped from V and 8 bases from J, the junction kept 11 bases outside the gene matches. Germline CDR1 LNHNV, CDR2 YYDKDF (reference sequence). This CDR3 contains 16 residues. For the CDR3, the DNA is TGTGCCACCAGCAACCAAGCGGGGGGGCTCGTTGATGAGCAGTTCTTC. Amino acid sequence: CATSNQAGGLVDEQFF.

The V and J genes are TRBV9 and TRBJ1-2, with D unclear. The V gene lost 0 bases and the J gene lost 2 bases, with 8 bases spanning the gap. From germline, CDR1 is SGDLS and CDR2 YYNGEE. The CDR3 has 14 amino acids. For the CDR3, the DNA is TGTGCCAGCAGCGTAGAGAGGCAGAACTATGGCTACACCTTC. Translated, it gives CASSVERQNYGYTF.

This clone was seen a few times. The chain uses TRBV30 and TRBJ1-6; 11 bases agree with TRBD1. In germline, CDR1 is GTSNPN, CDR2 SVGIG (reference sequence). V trimming: 4 bases; J trimming: 7 bases; junction bases outside the gene matches: 9. The CDR3 length is 16 residues. Here the CDR3 DNA reads TGTGCCTGGAAGGGACGGGACAGGGGGATGAATTCACCCCTCCACTTT. This translates into CAWKGRDRGMNSPLHF.

The chain has TRBV7-9 and TRBJ2-7; 13 bases are shared with TRBD2. This CDR3 region has 15 residues. CDR1 SEHNR and CDR2 FQNEAQ come from the germline V gene (reference sequence). Trimming cost V 5 bases and J 7 bases; bases outside gene matches: 8. The CDR3 coding sequence is TGTGCCAGCAGCCGGACTAGCGGGAGAAAAGGGGAGCAGTACTTC. Protein: CASSRTSGRKGEQYF.